The text below deals with one T cell receptor (beta chain). The data were obtained in a study of monozygotic twins with inflammatory bowel disease. The germline CDR1 and CDR2 sequences are SNHLY and FYNNEI. The CDR3 is 13 amino acids. TCRdb reworked the 5' RACE reads into one entry per CDR3 protein, no DNA. The sample holds 70,000 to 95,000 distinct CDR3 sequences. Input material: blood. The rearrangement links TRBV2 to TRBJ2-1; no DNA is available, so the TRBD2 call from TCRdb remains unchecked. The sequence was obtained from a human donor with ulcerative colitis or Crohn's disease, or a healthy co-twin of an affected twin (not recorded which). Here the CDR3 reads CASRLDLPNEHFF.